A single sample gave rise to the 29 T cell receptor beta chains below, sequenced in a study of OX40 agonist ivuxolimab in advanced cancers. Libraries were prepared by immunoSEQ multiplex PCR; TCRdb keeps only in-frame clonotypes and omits some of them. The table records 68,000 or so clones, about four fifths of them present only once. The sequenced sample was CD4+ or CD8+ T cells sorted from blood, obtained in a trial of the OX40 agonist ivuxolimab. The origin of the receptors is an adult with an advanced solid tumor such as melanoma, head and neck, liver or kidney cancer.

V usage is TRBV11-2 and J usage is TRBJ2-5; D unclear. The CDR3 loop spans 13 amino acids. V was trimmed by 4 bases and J by 6 bases, leaving 12 bases between them. The germline V gene has CDR1 SGHAT and CDR2 FQNNGV. The CDR3 protein is CASSSARWQTQYF. In nucleotides, the CDR3 is TGTGCCAGCAGCTCTGCCCGGTGGCAGACCCAGTACTTC.

The gene calls are TRBV27 and TRBJ2-1; 13 bases are a match to TRBD2. J was trimmed by 8 bases and V by 5 bases; bases with no gene match: 12. The germline V gene encodes CDR1 MNHEY and CDR2 SMNVEV (reference sequence). The CDR3 runs to 17 residues. The CDR3 coding sequence is TGTGCCAGCAGTCCCCCGCCGGGACTAGCGGGATCTCATGAGCAGTTCTTC. This codes for CASSPPPGLAGSHEQFF.

The gene calls are TRBV19 and TRBJ2-2, with D tentatively TRBD1 (5 bases). Germline V gene lookup returns CDR1 LNHDA and CDR2 SQIVND (reference sequence). V was cut by 7 bases and J by 4 bases, with 16 bases left in between. The CDR3 is 15 residues long. CDR3: CASNGYGQGTGELFF. The CDR3 coding sequence is TGTGCCAGTAACGGGTACGGGCAGGGCACCGGGGAGCTGTTTTTT. Full variable domain (rest looked up from reference TRBV19 and TRBJ2-2): DGGITQSPKYLFRKEGQNVTLSCEQNLNHDAMYWYRQDPGQGLRLIYYSQIVNDFQKGDIAEGYSVSREKKESFPLTVTSAQKNPTAFYLCASNGYGQGTGELFFGEGSRLTVL.

The chain combines TRBV7-6 with TRBJ2-1; D ambiguous. Germline values: CDR1 SGHVS, CDR2 FNYEAQ. V dropped 2 bases and J dropped 11 bases, with 19 bases sitting between them. The CDR3 sequence is 15 residues long. CDR3 sequence (DNA): TGTGCCAGCAGCTTATTGAGGCCGGCACTGAACAAGCAGTTCTTC. Translated: CASSLLRPALNKQFF.

The chain couples TRBV2 to TRBJ2-7, with 10 nucleotides matching TRBD2. The V segment lost 10 bases and the J segment 4 bases; nucleotides outside the gene matches: 10. The CDR3 runs to 14 residues. Germline loops: CDR1 SNHLY, CDR2 FYNNEI. CDR3 region: CAIQQGLALYEQYF. CDR3 in DNA: TGTGCCATTCAGCAGGGACTAGCGCTATACGAGCAGTACTTC.

The chain recombines TRBV7-3 with TRBJ2-1; TRBD1 matches 8 bases. Germline CDR1 SGHTA, CDR2 FQGTGA. The V and J ends lost 5 bases and 6 bases, in that order; junction bases with no gene match: 6. This CDR3 has 14 residues. The CDR3 coding sequence is TGTGCCAGCAGCCAGGACAGGGTGGCCAATGAGCAGTTCTTC. Its translation: CASSQDRVANEQFF.

Here the CDR3 reads CASSQAMDANTEAFF. CDR3 sequence (DNA): TGCGCCAGCAGCCAAGCTATGGACGCAAACACTGAAGCTTTCTTT. This chain connects TRBV4-3 to TRBJ1-1, with no clear D. Per germline, CDR1 LGHNA and CDR2 YSLEER. V was shortened by 1 base and J by 2 bases, with 11 bases between the two germline ends. The CDR3 has 15 residues.

This clone has just one count. The rearrangement links TRBV4-3 to TRBJ2-2; D is unresolved. The germline V and J ends were trimmed by 0 bases and 6 bases, with 5 bases remaining between them. The CDR3 has 13 residues. Germline V lookup: CDR1 LGHNA, CDR2 YSLEER. CDR3: CASSQEVPGELFF. CDR3 sequence (DNA): TGCGCCAGCAGCCAAGAGGTCCCCGGGGAGCTGTTTTTT.

The chain uses TRBV4-2 and TRBJ2-7; 7 bases align to TRBD1. Germline V gene sequence: CDR1 LGHNA, CDR2 YNFKEQ. This CDR3 region has 19 residues. V trimming: 0 bases; J trimming: 2 bases; junction bases outside the gene matches: 16. In nucleotides, the CDR3 is TGTGCCAGCAGCCAAGATCAGTCCCTGGGCGACAGGGATGCCTACGAGCAGTACTTC. This translates into CASSQDQSLGDRDAYEQYF.

V gene TRBV11-3 combines with J gene TRBJ2-3; 7 bases agree with TRBD1. With V trimmed by 5 bases and J by 0 bases, 2 bases remained unmatched. There are 14 residues in the CDR3. Germline V lookup: CDR1 SGHNT, CDR2 YENEEA. The CDR3 loop reads CASSRQGSTDTQYF. The CDR3 DNA reads as TGTGCCAGCAGCAGACAGGGTAGCACAGATACGCAGTATTTT.

The chain couples TRBV18 to TRBJ1-6; D ambiguous. The germline gives CDR1 KGHSH, CDR2 LQKENI. V was clipped by 1 base and J by 7 bases, with 11 bases between them. This CDR3 has 15 amino acids. CDR3 DNA: TGTGCCAGCTCACCACGGGCCCTGATGAATTCACCCCTCCACTTT. It is translated as CASSPRALMNSPLHF. The full variable domain, with the rest looked up from reference TRBV18 and TRBJ1-6, is NAGVMQNPRHLVRRRGQEARLRCSPMKGHSHVYWYRQLPEEGLKFMVYLQKENIIDESGMPKERFSAEFPKEGPSILRIQQVVRGDSAAYFCASSPRALMNSPLHFGNGTRLTVT.

This clone was seen only a few times. The J gene is TRBJ1-2, the V gene TRBV7-9; D might be TRBD1 (5 bases). Germline lookup yields CDR1 SEHNR and CDR2 FQNEAQ (reference sequence). V was pared by 6 bases and J by 2 bases, with 13 bases between. The CDR3 is made up of 14 amino acids. CDR3 in amino acids: CASRIAGQNYGYTF. The DNA for the CDR3 is TGTGCCAGCAGAATTGCAGGGCAAAACTATGGCTACACCTTC.

A single count supports this clone. This sequence joins TRBV28 and TRBJ1-2; 9 nucleotides align to TRBD1. This CDR3 has 13 amino acids. Germline V gives CDR1 MDHEN, CDR2 SYDVKM. The J segment lost 4 bases and the V segment lost 5 bases, leaving 2 bases of the junction unmatched. The CDR3 DNA is TGTGCCAGCAGTATGACAGGGGGCTATGGCTACACCTTC. Residues: CASSMTGGYGYTF.

The V gene is TRBV11-2, the J gene TRBJ1-1; D remains unclear. V lost 5 bases and J 2 bases, leaving 12 bases between the germline ends. Germline-derived CDR1 and CDR2 are SGHAT and FQNNGV. There are 14 residues in the CDR3. The CDR3 reads CASSPWSKNTEAFF. DNA of the CDR3: TGTGCCAGCAGCCCCTGGAGTAAAAACACTGAAGCTTTCTTT.

V gene TRBV7-9 combines with J gene TRBJ2-5; D may be TRBD2 (5 bases). Germline CDR1 SEHNR, CDR2 FQNEAQ (reference sequence). Trimming removed 1 base from V and 7 bases from J, with 10 bases in between. The CDR3 extends over 13 amino acids. The CDR3: CASSLVDRGTQYF. CDR3 sequence (DNA): TGTGCCAGCAGCTTAGTTGACCGGGGGACCCAGTACTTC.

V and J are TRBV6-5 and TRBJ1-2; 8 bases are shared with TRBD1. Germline assignment: CDR1 MNHEY and CDR2 SVGAGI. Trimming took 6 bases from V and 7 from J; bases not matched to a gene: 7. The CDR3 contains 13 residues. CDR3 amino acids: CASSPDRGSGYTF. The CDR3 nucleotides read TGTGCCAGCAGCCCCGACAGGGGAAGTGGCTACACCTTC.

This chain connects TRBV2 to TRBJ1-5; 7 nucleotides match TRBD1. V lost 4 bases to trimming and J lost 2 bases; unmatched junction nucleotides: 2. CDR1 and CDR2 (germline): SNHLY, FYNNEI. This CDR3 is 14 amino acids long. CDR3 DNA: TGTGCCAGCAGTGGGGACAGTGGCAATCAGCCCCAGCATTTT. It encodes CASSGDSGNQPQHF.

This clone was counted only a few times. V usage is TRBV4-1 and J usage is TRBJ2-1; 10 nucleotides align to TRBD2. The length of the CDR3 is 18 residues. The ends lost 3 bases at V and 0 bases at J; junction bases unmatched: 8. Germline V CDR1 and CDR2: MGHRA, YSYEKL. The CDR3 is CASSQSGGVGSSYNEQFF. The DNA of the CDR3 is TGCGCCAGCAGCCAGAGCGGGGGGGTCGGGAGCTCCTACAATGAGCAGTTCTTC.

The rearrangement joins TRBV10-1 to TRBJ2-3; perhaps TRBD1 as D (6 bases). CDR1 is WNHNN, CDR2 SYGVQD, per germline (reference sequence). There are 17 residues in the CDR3. V was clipped by 0 bases and J by 6 bases, with 19 bases between them. The CDR3 DNA is TGCGCCAGCAGTGAGTCGGGGGCGGCGAGCGACCCGGATACGCAGTATTTT. This gives the protein CASSESGAASDPDTQYF.

This sequence joins TRBV5-5 and TRBJ2-1; D might be TRBD1 or TRBD2, each matching 5 bases. The germline gives CDR1 SGHKS, CDR2 YYEKEE (reference sequence). V lost 4 bases, J lost 13 bases, and 15 bases lay in between. The CDR3 sequence is 12 residues long. CDR3: CASSLPGPEQFF. The CDR3 nucleotides are TGTGCCAGCAGCCTTCCGGGGCCTGAACAGTTCTTC. Drawing the rest from reference TRBV5-5 and TRBJ2-1, the complete variable domain is DAGVTQSPTHLIKTRGQQVTLRCSPISGHKSVSWYQQVLGQGPQFIFQYYEKEERGRGNFPDRFSARQFPNYSSELNVNALLLGDSALYLCASSLPGPEQFFGPGTRLTVL.

V and J are TRBV19 and TRBJ2-6; D call uncertain. CDR1 LNHDA and CDR2 SQIVND come from the germline V gene (reference sequence). V lost 6 bases and J 4 bases, leaving 16 bases between the germline ends. The CDR3 covers 16 residues. The CDR3 DNA is TGTGCCAGTAGACAGTCTTGGTCGGAAGGGGCCAACGTCCTGACTTTC. Amino acid sequence: CASRQSWSEGANVLTF.

This clone was observed once. CDR3 residues: CASSGNQGGGNTIYF. The CDR3, as DNA: TGTGCCAGCAGCGGCAACCAGGGGGGCGGAAACACCATATATTTT. This chain uses TRBV9 with TRBJ1-3; 7 nucleotides align to TRBD1. Germline CDR1 is SGDLS and CDR2 is YYNGEE. With V trimmed by 3 bases and J by 4 bases, 7 bases remained unmatched. The CDR3 has 15 amino acids.

The V gene is TRBV28, the J gene TRBJ1-2, with unresolved D. The CDR3 is 13 amino acids. Trimming removed 5 bases from V and 7 bases from J, with 14 bases in between. Per germline, CDR1 MDHEN and CDR2 SYDVKM. CDR3: CASSLPSMGGYTF. The CDR3 nucleotides are TGTGCCAGCAGTCTCCCCTCGATGGGTGGCTACACCTTC.

The chain recombines TRBV4-1 with TRBJ1-1; 8 bases align to TRBD1. CDR1 is MGHRA, CDR2 YSYEKL, per germline. CDR3 length: 14 residues. The V gene end was trimmed by 4 bases and the J gene end by 4 bases; junction bases not matched to a gene: 5. CDR3 DNA sequence: TGCGCCAGCAGCCTACGGACAGGGAGCACTGAAGCTTTCTTT. Translated, it gives CASSLRTGSTEAFF.

The rearrangement links TRBV18 to TRBJ1-4; a weak D match, TRBD1 (5 bases). CDR3 length: 15 amino acids. The germline V gene encodes CDR1 KGHSH and CDR2 LQKENI. V lost 5 bases to trimming and J lost 0 bases, with 10 bases between them. For the CDR3, the DNA is TGTGCCAGCTCATCCGACAGCGCAACTAATGAAAAACTGTTTTTT. Its translation: CASSSDSATNEKLFF.

The rearrangement links TRBV11-2 to TRBJ2-7; D is perhaps TRBD1 or TRBD2 (5 bases each). The CDR3 length is 15 residues. V gave up 0 bases and J gave up 4 bases, with 13 bases separating them. CDR1 and CDR2 (germline): SGHAT, FQNNGV. CDR3 DNA: TGTGCCAGCAGCTTAGACCTGGGGGTGAGATACGAGCAGTACTTC. Its protein product is CASSLDLGVRYEQYF.

The V gene is TRBV11-1, the J gene TRBJ1-4, with a tentative D call TRBD1 (6 bases). The germline V gene has CDR1 SGHAT and CDR2 FQDESV (reference sequence). The CDR3 consists of 15 residues. Deletions cut 5 bases from V and 0 bases from J, with 10 bases between. The CDR3 sequence is CASSARTATNEKLFF. The DNA for the CDR3 is TGTGCCAGCAGCGCCCGGACAGCAACTAATGAAAAACTGTTTTTT.

On this clone itself: Mismatch with germline at one junction end may stem from a read error. The sample carries other DNA sequences with the same CDR3. The V gene is TRBV15, the J gene TRBJ2-7; TRBD1 matches at 9 bases. The CDR3 runs 15 residues. From germline, CDR1 is LNHNV and CDR2 YYDKDF (reference sequence). The CDR3: CATSRDGQGNDEQYF. DNA of the CDR3: TGCGCCACCAGCAGAGACGGACAGGGGAACGACGAGCAGTACTTC.

V and J are TRBV9 and TRBJ2-6; 8 bases match TRBD1. Trimming took 4 bases from V and 2 from J; bases not matched to a gene: 5. Germline V gene lookup returns CDR1 SGDLS and CDR2 YYNGEE. This CDR3 is 16 amino acids long. CDR3 coding DNA: TGTGCCAGCAGCCCGAGGACAGGGCCTGGGGCCAACGTCCTGACTTTC. Its protein is CASSPRTGPGANVLTF.